This T cell receptor (beta chain) came from a study of identical twins. Study-level points and caveats: Fewer insertions characterized abundant cord blood beta clonotypes, whereas memory repertoires showed none. Modelling underestimated the level of out-of-frame TCR alpha sharing observed in monozygotic twins.

This CDR3 region has 13 residues. The germline V and J ends were trimmed by 6 bases and 0 bases, with 11 bases remaining between them. Germline CDR1 reads DFQATT; CDR2 reads SNEGSKA (reference sequence). All donors were healthy, and all were Caucasian. A few counts support this clonotype. The target antigen is unknown. TCRdb recomputed calls from the 5' RACE reads with MiXCR, one row per CDR3 protein. Of about 480,000 distinct CDR3 sequences in the sample, approximately 15% are singletons; the top ten hold about 0.53%. These data were also filed under a second study, of yellow fever vaccine responses in identical twins.

The chain couples TRBV20-1 to TRBJ1-1; the D gene is possibly TRBD1 (6 bases). This clonotype was sampled from a woman between 18 and 30 years old in good health. Sequenced: CD4+ T cells sorted from blood. The chain's CDR3 is CSAPRGLNTEAFF. The CDR3 nucleotides are TGCAGTGCCCCACGGGGGCTGAACACTGAAGCTTTCTTT.